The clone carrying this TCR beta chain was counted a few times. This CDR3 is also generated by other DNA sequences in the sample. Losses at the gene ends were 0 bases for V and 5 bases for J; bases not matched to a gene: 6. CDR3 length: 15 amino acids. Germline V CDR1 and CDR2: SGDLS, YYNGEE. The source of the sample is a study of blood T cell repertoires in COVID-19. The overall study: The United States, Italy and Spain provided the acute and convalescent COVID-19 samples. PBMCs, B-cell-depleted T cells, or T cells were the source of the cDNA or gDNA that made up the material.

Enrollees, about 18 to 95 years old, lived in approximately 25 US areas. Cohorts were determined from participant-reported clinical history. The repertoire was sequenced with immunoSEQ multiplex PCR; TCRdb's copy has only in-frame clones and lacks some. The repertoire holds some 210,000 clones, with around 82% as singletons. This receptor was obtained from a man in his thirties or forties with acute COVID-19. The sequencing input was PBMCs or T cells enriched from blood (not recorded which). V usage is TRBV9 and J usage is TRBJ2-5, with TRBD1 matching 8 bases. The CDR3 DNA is TGTGCCAGCAGCGTAGACCAGGGGGCTAAGGAGACCCAGTACTTC. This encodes CASSVDQGAKETQYF.